This T cell receptor beta chain was sequenced during a study of cytomegalovirus exposure and HLA in healthy donors. General observations from the study: Judged likely to be a sequencing artifact was a cluster of highly shared sequence variants. Based on reports, TCR beta sequences accurately predicted HLA-A and HLA-B alleles for most subjects. Across donors, presence/absence analyses took sequencing depth to be roughly uniform.

Primers: 60 Vbeta forward and 13 Jbeta reverse. As originally analysed: The authors later counted some 76 million unique TCR beta chains, 9 million to 14 million of them shared. Sequencing was performed with immunoSEQ multiplex PCR; in TCRdb, only in-frame clones are kept and a portion is missing. The DNA gave D and trimming, while V, J and clone size come from that table. The table lists 150,000 or so clones, around 82% of them singletons. Germline lookup yields CDR1 SEHNR and CDR2 FQNEAQ (reference sequence). The CDR3 is 12 residues long. Note on this clone: The antigen remains undetermined. A junction end diverges from the germline sequence, so it may reflect a read error.

The receptor was isolated from a male donor in good health and CMV-seronegative. The chain links TRBV7-9 to TRBJ2-1; possibly TRBD2 for D (5 bases). Sequenced material: PBMCs. CDR3 protein: CSSNPTTGEQFF. Written as DNA, the CDR3 is TGTTCCAGCAACCCAACAACGGGAGAGCAGTTCTTC.